These T cell receptor beta chains were read from a single sample in a study of post-analysis software for immune sequencing data. TCRdb redid the calling of the PCR reads with MiXCR, one entry per CDR3 protein. The table includes around 770,000 distinct CDR3 sequences, about half detected once. The sequenced sample was blood. Source of these receptors: a girl aged 10-17 years with multiple sclerosis. Both conserved end residues are part of each CDR3. The D gene is left open where the match is weak. The listing skips clone size in some rows; elsewhere it reads once, few, many or a size class.

j_call: TRBJ2-1
d_call: -
clone_size: -
v_call: TRBV12-3/TRBV12-4
cdr3_aa: CASSFFPDEQFF
cdr3_nt: TGTGCCAGCAGTTTCTTCCCCGATGAGCAGTTCTTC

j_call: TRBJ2-1
d_call: TRBD2
clone_size: few
v_call: TRBV5-1
cdr3_aa: CASSLGLAGPSAYNEQFF
cdr3_nt: TGCGCCAGCAGCTTAGGACTAGCGGGTCCCTCAGCCTACAATGAGCAGTTCTTC

j_call: TRBJ2-1
d_call: -
clone_size: -
v_call: TRBV12-3/TRBV12-4
cdr3_aa: CASSSPSPGDNNEQFF
cdr3_nt: TGTGCCAGCAGTTCCCCCTCGCCGGGGGATAACAATGAGCAGTTCTTC

j_call: TRBJ2-7
d_call: TRBD2
clone_size: -
v_call: TRBV20-1
cdr3_aa: CSAKREGYEQYF
cdr3_nt: TGCAGTGCTAAGCGGGAGGGCTACGAGCAGTACTTC

j_call: TRBJ2-1
d_call: TRBD2
clone_size: -
v_call: TRBV3-1
cdr3_aa: CASSPLGTSKDEQFF
cdr3_nt: TGTGCCAGCAGCCCCTTAGGGACTAGTAAAGATGAGCAGTTCTTC

j_call: TRBJ2-7
d_call: TRBD1
clone_size: -
v_call: TRBV7-2
cdr3_aa: CASSLAPGWDRGSYEQYF
cdr3_nt: TGTGCCAGCAGCTTAGCCCCGGGGTGGGACAGGGGCTCCTACGAGCAGTACTTC

j_call: TRBJ2-7
d_call: -
clone_size: -
v_call: TRBV6-1
cdr3_aa: CASSEGPPYEQYF
cdr3_nt: TGTGCCAGCAGTGAGGGCCCGCCCTACGAGCAGTACTTC

j_call: TRBJ2-1
d_call: TRBD2
clone_size: -
v_call: TRBV24-1
cdr3_aa: CATSDRSGTSGAYNEQFF
cdr3_nt: TGTGCCACCAGTGATCGCTCCGGGACTAGCGGGGCCTACAATGAGCAGTTCTTC

j_call: TRBJ2-1
d_call: -
clone_size: few
v_call: TRBV20-1
cdr3_aa: CSARESSKEQFF
cdr3_nt: TGCAGTGCTAGGGAATCTAGCAAGGAGCAGTTCTTC

j_call: TRBJ2-7
d_call: -
clone_size: few
v_call: TRBV4-1
cdr3_aa: CASSQVQADSSYEQYF
cdr3_nt: TGCGCCAGCAGCCAAGTTCAGGCGGATAGCTCCTACGAGCAGTACTTC

j_call: TRBJ2-3
d_call: -
clone_size: few
v_call: TRBV20-1
cdr3_aa: CSANPAWDTQYF
cdr3_nt: TGCAGTGCCAACCCCGCGTGGGATACGCAGTATTTT

j_call: TRBJ2-5
d_call: -
clone_size: -
v_call: TRBV3-1
cdr3_aa: CASSTRQETQYF
cdr3_nt: TGTGCCAGCTCGACTAGGCAAGAGACCCAGTACTTC

j_call: TRBJ2-7
d_call: TRBD2
clone_size: many
v_call: TRBV12-3/TRBV12-4
cdr3_aa: CASSLVSLAGTGAGWEQYF
cdr3_nt: TGTGCCAGCAGTTTAGTCTCGCTAGCGGGAACAGGGGCTGGTTGGGAGCAGTACTTC

j_call: TRBJ2-3
d_call: -
clone_size: -
v_call: TRBV5-5
cdr3_aa: CASSLAASPGESWTDTQYF
cdr3_nt: TGTGCCAGCAGCTTGGCGGCCAGTCCTGGGGAGAGCTGGACAGATACGCAGTATTTT

j_call: TRBJ2-7
d_call: TRBD1
clone_size: once
v_call: TRBV29-1
cdr3_aa: CSVEVESGGGQGYEQYF
cdr3_nt: TGCAGCGTTGAAGTGGAATCTGGGGGGGGACAGGGATACGAGCAGTACTTC

j_call: TRBJ2-1
d_call: TRBD2
clone_size: -
v_call: TRBV3-1
cdr3_aa: CASSQRRGENEQFF
cdr3_nt: TGTGCCAGCAGCCAAAGGCGGGGGGAGAATGAGCAGTTCTTC

j_call: TRBJ1-5
d_call: -
clone_size: -
v_call: TRBV7-9
cdr3_aa: CASSLAEAGQPQHF
cdr3_nt: TGTGCCAGCAGCTTAGCGGAGGCAGGTCAGCCCCAGCATTTT

j_call: TRBJ2-3
d_call: TRBD1
clone_size: -
v_call: TRBV30
cdr3_aa: CAWSSTRTGGSTDTQYF
cdr3_nt: TGTGCCTGGAGTTCCACCCGGACAGGCGGCAGCACAGATACGCAGTATTTT

j_call: TRBJ2-5
d_call: -
clone_size: -
v_call: TRBV24-1
cdr3_aa: CATQGQDQGTQYF
cdr3_nt: TGTGCCACCCAAGGGCAGGACCAAGGGACCCAGTACTTC

j_call: TRBJ2-1
d_call: -
clone_size: -
v_call: TRBV13
cdr3_aa: CASSFPSGHEQFF
cdr3_nt: TGTGCCAGCAGCTTCCCCTCGGGCCATGAGCAGTTCTTC

j_call: TRBJ1-5
d_call: TRBD1
clone_size: once
v_call: TRBV12-3/TRBV12-4
cdr3_aa: CASSETGTGSNQPQHF
cdr3_nt: TGTGCCAGCAGTGAAACCGGGACAGGGAGCAATCAGCCCCAGCATTTT

j_call: TRBJ2-6
d_call: TRBD1
clone_size: -
v_call: TRBV4-1
cdr3_aa: CASSPLDRVYSGANVLTF
cdr3_nt: TGCGCCAGCAGCCCTCTGGACAGGGTATACTCTGGGGCCAACGTCCTGACTTTC

j_call: TRBJ2-1
d_call: TRBD2
clone_size: -
v_call: TRBV29-1
cdr3_aa: CSVEDQLAGALNEQFF
cdr3_nt: TGCAGCGTTGAAGATCAACTAGCGGGAGCCCTCAATGAGCAGTTCTTC

j_call: TRBJ2-7
d_call: -
clone_size: -
v_call: TRBV20-1
cdr3_aa: CSARDRLAGRREQYF
cdr3_nt: TGCAGTGCTAGAGATCGGTTGGCTGGGAGGAGGGAGCAGTACTTC

j_call: TRBJ2-3
d_call: TRBD2
clone_size: few
v_call: TRBV6-5
cdr3_aa: CASKGPSGGTDTQYF
cdr3_nt: TGTGCCAGCAAAGGTCCTAGCGGAGGCACAGATACACAGTATTTT

j_call: TRBJ2-1
d_call: -
clone_size: -
v_call: TRBV7-9
cdr3_aa: CASSLLRTVYVEQFF
cdr3_nt: TGTGCCAGCAGCTTACTCAGGACAGTATATGTTGAGCAGTTCTTC

j_call: TRBJ2-1
d_call: TRBD2
clone_size: -
v_call: TRBV24-1
cdr3_aa: CATSDPGLVDEQFF
cdr3_nt: TGTGCCACCAGTGACCCCGGACTAGTCGATGAGCAGTTCTTC

j_call: TRBJ2-1
d_call: TRBD2
clone_size: -
v_call: TRBV12-3/TRBV12-4
cdr3_aa: CASSPLQLAGVTDNEQFF
cdr3_nt: TGTGCCAGCAGTCCCCTCCAACTAGCGGGAGTAACCGACAATGAGCAGTTCTTC

j_call: TRBJ1-2
d_call: -
clone_size: few
v_call: TRBV12-3/TRBV12-4
cdr3_aa: CAGTLSGYGYTF
cdr3_nt: TGTGCCGGCACCCTGTCAGGATATGGCTACACCTTC

j_call: TRBJ1-1
d_call: -
clone_size: few
v_call: TRBV29-1
cdr3_aa: CSAGDTEAFF
cdr3_nt: TGCAGCGCCGGGGACACTGAAGCTTTCTTT

j_call: TRBJ2-7
d_call: TRBD1
clone_size: -
v_call: TRBV7-9
cdr3_aa: CASSHWLGQGEDEQYF
cdr3_nt: TGTGCCAGCAGCCATTGGTTGGGACAGGGGGAAGACGAGCAGTACTTC

j_call: TRBJ1-5
d_call: TRBD1
clone_size: -
v_call: TRBV28
cdr3_aa: CASSPLGTGSKYSNQPQHF
cdr3_nt: TGTGCCAGCAGTCCACTCGGGACAGGGAGCAAATATAGCAATCAGCCCCAGCATTTT

j_call: TRBJ2-7
d_call: -
clone_size: -
v_call: TRBV27
cdr3_aa: CASSLSAGEWSYEQYF
cdr3_nt: TGTGCCAGCAGTTTATCGGCAGGGGAATGGTCCTACGAGCAGTACTTC

j_call: TRBJ2-1
d_call: TRBD2
clone_size: -
v_call: TRBV20-1
cdr3_aa: CSARGLAGNNNEQFF
cdr3_nt: TGCAGTGCTAGAGGACTAGCGGGTAATAACAATGAGCAGTTCTTC

j_call: TRBJ2-7
d_call: -
clone_size: few
v_call: TRBV7-9
cdr3_aa: CASSLGAGQPYF
cdr3_nt: TGTGCCAGCAGCTTAGGAGCGGGACAGCCGTACTTC

j_call: TRBJ2-6
d_call: TRBD1
clone_size: few
v_call: TRBV7-6
cdr3_aa: CASSLALRQGNSGANVLTF
cdr3_nt: TGTGCCAGCAGCTTAGCCCTCAGACAGGGAAACTCTGGGGCCAACGTCCTGACTTTC

j_call: TRBJ2-7
d_call: TRBD1
clone_size: few
v_call: TRBV7-9
cdr3_aa: CASSQTPGQKYEQYF
cdr3_nt: TGTGCCAGCAGCCAAACACCGGGACAGAAATACGAGCAGTACTTC

j_call: TRBJ2-1
d_call: -
clone_size: -
v_call: TRBV7-2
cdr3_aa: CASILGLGYNEQFF
cdr3_nt: TGTGCCAGCATCCTAGGGCTAGGCTACAATGAGCAGTTCTTC

j_call: TRBJ2-5
d_call: -
clone_size: few
v_call: TRBV27
cdr3_aa: CASSPRWRQSETQYF
cdr3_nt: TGTGCCAGCAGTCCCCGATGGAGACAGTCAGAGACCCAGTACTTC

j_call: TRBJ2-3
d_call: -
clone_size: few
v_call: TRBV5-1
cdr3_aa: CASSLLNREVADTQYF
cdr3_nt: TGCGCCAGCAGCCTCCTGAACAGGGAGGTTGCAGATACGCAGTATTTT

j_call: TRBJ1-1
d_call: -
clone_size: -
v_call: TRBV3-1
cdr3_aa: CASRHGGANTEAFF
cdr3_nt: TGTGCCAGCAGGCACGGGGGCGCGAACACTGAAGCTTTCTTT

j_call: TRBJ1-2
d_call: -
clone_size: many
v_call: TRBV20-1
cdr3_aa: CSATGSGYGYTF
cdr3_nt: TGCAGTGCTACGGGGTCCGGCTATGGCTACACCTTC